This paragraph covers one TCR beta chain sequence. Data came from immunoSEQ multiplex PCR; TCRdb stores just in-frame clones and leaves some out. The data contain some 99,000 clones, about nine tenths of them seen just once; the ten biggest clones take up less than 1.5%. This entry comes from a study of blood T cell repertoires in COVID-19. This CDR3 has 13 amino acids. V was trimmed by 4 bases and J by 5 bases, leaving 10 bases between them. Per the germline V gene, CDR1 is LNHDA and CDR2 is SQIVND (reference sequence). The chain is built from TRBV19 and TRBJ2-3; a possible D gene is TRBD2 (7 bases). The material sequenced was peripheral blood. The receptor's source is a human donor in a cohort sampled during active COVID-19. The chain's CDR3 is CASSNREGDTQYF. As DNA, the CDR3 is TGTGCCAGTAGTAACAGGGAGGGAGATACGCAGTATTTT.